The 9 T cell receptor beta chains presented below share a single source sample, sequenced in a study of blood T cell repertoires in COVID-19 (dated by TCRdb to the early 2020s). The receptor library was made with the immunoSEQ multiplex PCR assay. The clones in this table, taken by TCRdb from immuneACCESS, are in-frame only. Not every clone is retained; where verified, under half of the shortfall comes from an unresolved V gene, and the cause of the rest is unknown. Here the sample has tens of thousands of clones; 80% occur a single time. 5.5% to 7.5% of the sample comes from the top ten. The material sequenced was peripheral blood. These receptors originate from a man between 60 and 70 years old with acute or convalescent COVID-19.

The chain is built from TRBV5-1 and TRBJ2-1; D is perhaps TRBD1 (6 bases). The CDR3 is 15 residues long. V gave up 4 bases and J gave up 1 base, with 12 bases separating them. The germline CDR1 and CDR2 sequences are SGHRS and YFSETQ. The CDR3 sequence: CASSRDRNSYNEQFF. The DNA for the CDR3 is TGCGCCAGCAGCCGAGACAGGAATTCCTACAATGAGCAGTTCTTC. The whole variable domain, remainder taken from reference TRBV5-1 and TRBJ2-1, is KAGVTQTPRYLIKTRGQQVTLSCSPISGHRSVSWYQQTPGQGLQFLFEYFSETQRNKGNFPGRFSGRQFSNSRSEMNVSTLELGDSALYLCASSRDRNSYNEQFFGPGTRLTVL.

V and J are TRBV28 and TRBJ1-4; 7 bases map to TRBD1. The germline CDR1 and CDR2 sequences are MDHEN and SYDVKM. The V gene end was trimmed by 6 bases and the J gene end by 2 bases; junction bases not matched to a gene: 3. The CDR3 is 14 amino acids. CDR3 residues: CASSQGGTNEKLFF. The DNA for the CDR3 is TGTGCCAGCAGCCAAGGGGGCACTAATGAAAAACTGTTTTTT.

The V call is TRBV19, the J call TRBJ2-7; 9 bases match TRBD1. Germline V gives CDR1 LNHDA, CDR2 SQIVND (reference sequence). The CDR3 contains 15 residues. V dropped 2 bases and J dropped 5; count of bases not matched to a gene: 7. This CDR3 is CASSISGTGFDEQYF. CDR3 sequence (DNA): TGTGCCAGTAGTATATCCGGGACAGGGTTCGACGAGCAGTACTTC.

This chain links TRBV5-1 with TRBJ1-2, with D perhaps matching TRBD1 (6 bases). CDR1 and CDR2 from the germline V gene are SGHRS and YFSETQ. The CDR3 runs to 13 residues. The germline V and J ends were trimmed by 4 bases and 3 bases, with 10 bases remaining between them. The CDR3 nucleotides read TGCGCCAGCAGCCACCGACAGGACTATGGCTACACCTTC. Protein product: CASSHRQDYGYTF.

The chain combines TRBV19 with TRBJ1-2; D remains unclear. This CDR3 has 13 residues. V lost 4 bases, J lost 3 bases, and 9 bases lay in between. CDR1 LNHDA and CDR2 SQIVND come from the germline V gene (reference sequence). CDR3 coding DNA: TGTGCCAGTAGTACCCGACAAGACTATGGCTACACCTTC. Amino acids: CASSTRQDYGYTF.

V and J are TRBV7-8 and TRBJ2-1; no reliable D call. Deletions cut 3 bases from V and 10 bases from J, with 13 bases between. The germline V gene has CDR1 SGHVS and CDR2 FQNEAQ. This CDR3 region has 13 residues. The DNA of the CDR3 is TGTGCCAGCAGCTTGGTCTCGCTAGAGGAGCAGTTCTTC. Its translation: CASSLVSLEEQFF.

This chain links TRBV7-6 with TRBJ2-3; a possible D gene is TRBD1 (5 bases). There are 16 residues in the CDR3. Germline V lookup: CDR1 SGHVS, CDR2 FNYEAQ. The germline V and J ends were trimmed by 5 bases and 2 bases, with 17 bases remaining between them. CDR3 protein: CASSRFLTAPTDTQYF. CDR3 coding DNA: TGTGCCAGCAGCCGTTTTCTGACAGCTCCCACAGATACGCAGTATTTT.

J is TRBJ2-4 and V is TRBV3-1 (or the pseudogene TRBV3-2); D may be TRBD2 (6 bases). Germline V lookup: CDR1 LGHDT, CDR2 YNNKEL (reference sequence). V was pared by 1 base and J by 12 bases, with 10 bases between. The CDR3 is made up of 12 amino acids. The CDR3 coding sequence is TGTGCCAGCAGCCAAGGCCCGACTAGTCAGTACTTC. Translated, it gives CASSQGPTSQYF.

The rearrangement joins TRBV28 to TRBJ2-5, with 11 bases lining up with TRBD2. The CDR3 spans 14 residues. V was pared by 7 bases and J by 5 bases, with 6 bases of the junction left unmatched. The germline V gene encodes CDR1 MDHEN and CDR2 SYDVKM. The CDR3, as DNA: TGTGCCAGCAAAACTAGCGGGGGCATGGAGACCCAGTACTTC. It is translated as CASKTSGGMETQYF. Supplemented by reference TRBV28 and TRBJ2-5, the full variable domain reads DVKVTQSSRYLVKRTGEKVFLECVQDMDHENMFWYRQDPGLGLRLIYFSYDVKMKEKGDIPEGYSVSREKKERFSLILESASTNQTSMYLCASKTSGGMETQYFGPGTRLLVL.